The source of this TCR beta chain is a study of blood T cell repertoires in COVID-19. On the study more broadly: Whether acute or convalescent, the COVID-19 samples came from the United States, Italy and Spain. Nucleic acid was either cDNA or gDNA, and it came from T cells, B-cell-depleted T cells, or PBMCs.

Per the original methods: Estimates of nucleated cell counts were drawn from the amplification of reference gene primers. Measured with immunoSEQ multiplex PCR; TCRdb has only the in-frame clones, and not every one. V and J calls and clone size come straight from that table; D and trimming were deduced from the DNA. The sample lists 200,000 or so clones, more than 70% occurring once. Seattle enrolled patients during active infection and tracked them longitudinally. The CDR3 sequence is 15 residues long. Unmatched junction bases numbered 5, after V lost 0 bases and J lost 8 bases. Germline V gives CDR1 MNHNS, CDR2 SASEGT.

The origin of this receptor is a person in their 70s with COVID-19, enrolled during active disease. The specimen was peripheral blood. The chain is built from TRBV6-1 and TRBJ2-5; 11 nucleotides agree with TRBD1. This CDR3 reads CASSEAGQGASTQYF. The CDR3 nucleotides are TGTGCCAGCAGTGAAGCAGGACAGGGGGCAAGCACCCAGTACTTC.